This entry lists 20 T cell receptor beta chains sequenced from one sample in a study of metastatic and nonmetastatic thyroid tumors. TCRdb re-called clones via MiXCR from the PCR reads. This table holds tens of thousands of clones, about 25% found once. No treatment of any kind had been given to any patient before thyroid surgery. Sequencing was done on a sample of blood. These receptors came from a female donor with papillary thyroid cancer or a benign thyroid nodule (not recorded which). Some clones in this sample may be carry-over from other donors' samples.

This clone was recorded at least ten times. Within the sample, other DNA sequences also encode this same CDR3. The chain's CDR3 is CASSLGTVVHEQYF. The CDR3 nucleotides are TGCGCCAGCAGCTTGGGGACAGTTGTGCACGAGCAGTACTTC. The J gene is TRBJ2-7, the V gene TRBV5-1; D perhaps matches TRBD1 (6 bases). Trimming removed 0 bases at V and 5 bases at J, with 12 bases between. CDR3 length equals 14 residues. CDR1 and CDR2 from the germline V gene are SGHRS and YFSETQ. The full variable domain, rest sourced from reference TRBV5-1 and TRBJ2-7, is KAGVTQTPRYLIKTRGQQVTLSCSPISGHRSVSWYQQTPGQGLQFLFEYFSETQRNKGNFPGRFSGRQFSNSRSEMNVSTLELGDSALYLCASSLGTVVHEQYFGPGTRLTVT.

V is TRBV11-1 and J is TRBJ2-2; D may be TRBD1 or TRBD2 (5 bases each). CDR3 length: 17 amino acids. Trimming took off 5 bases at V and 6 bases at J, with 22 bases between the two ends. From germline, CDR1 is SGHAT and CDR2 FQDESV (reference sequence). This CDR3 is CASSPPTSGVGAGELFF. The CDR3 bases are TGTGCCAGCAGCCCCCCTACTAGTGGTGTGGGGGCCGGGGAGCTGTTTTTT.

The chain links TRBV9 to TRBJ2-7; 9 nucleotides agree with TRBD1. This CDR3 has 15 amino acids. Germline V gives CDR1 SGDLS, CDR2 YYNGEE. The J segment lost 5 bases and the V segment lost 3 bases, leaving 9 bases of the junction unmatched. Written as DNA, the CDR3 is TGTGCCAGCAGCGAGGGGGGACAGGGTCCAGACGAGCAGTACTTC. Translating it yields CASSEGGQGPDEQYF.

This clone was picked up many times. The J gene is TRBJ1-4, the V gene TRBV11-1; D gene uncertain. The CDR3 runs 16 residues. Trimming shortened V by 4 bases and J by 0 bases, and 12 bases separated the two germline ends. Germline CDR1 and CDR2: SGHAT and FQDESV (reference sequence). This CDR3 reads CASSSVEGPTNEKLFF. DNA of the CDR3: TGTGCCAGCAGCTCGGTCGAGGGCCCAACTAATGAAAAACTGTTTTTT.

This clone was recorded at least ten times. This chain uses TRBV7-9 with TRBJ1-2; no definite D call. Germline V gene lookup returns CDR1 SEHNR and CDR2 FQNEAQ (reference sequence). The CDR3 contains 15 residues. V was trimmed by 4 bases and J by 0 bases, leaving 12 bases between them. The DNA for the CDR3 is TGTGCCAGCAGCTCCAACAGCCATACTAACTATGGCTACACCTTC. Amino acids: CASSSNSHTNYGYTF.

In its sample, this clone was seen a few times. This chain joins TRBV7-9 and TRBJ2-7; unclear D gene. Germline values: CDR1 SEHNR, CDR2 FQNEAQ (reference sequence). Trimming pared 4 bases from V and 6 bases from J, leaving 10 bases between. The CDR3 totals 12 residues. The CDR3 here is CASSYLKSEQYF. CDR3 DNA: TGTGCCAGCAGCTATTTGAAGTCCGAGCAGTACTTC.

By share, this clone ranks as medium-sized. The chain joins TRBV27 to TRBJ2-7; tentative D call: TRBD1 (5 bases). V lost 6 bases to trimming and J lost 6 bases, with 21 bases between them. Germline assignment: CDR1 MNHEY and CDR2 SMNVEV (reference sequence). The CDR3 is 15 residues long. This CDR3 reads CASREQGVAFLEQYF. Written as DNA, the CDR3 is TGTGCCAGCAGAGAACAAGGGGTTGCTTTTCTCGAGCAGTACTTC.

This clone was seen a single time. The J gene is TRBJ1-1, the V gene TRBV11-2; a possible D gene is TRBD1 (6 bases). V shed 5 bases and J shed 1 base, with 17 bases lying between them. The germline V gene has CDR1 SGHAT and CDR2 FQNNGV. CDR3 size: 16 residues. The CDR3 sequence: CASSTGQIISNTEAFF. DNA for the CDR3: TGTGCCAGCAGCACTGGACAGATAATATCGAACACTGAAGCTTTCTTT.

This clone has more than one count but fewer than ten. The chain recombines TRBV28 with TRBJ1-6; D not resolved. The V and J ends lost 11 bases and 9 bases respectively, with 17 bases between them. The CDR3 contains 13 residues. From germline, CDR1 is MDHEN and CDR2 SYDVKM. In DNA form, the CDR3 reads TGTGCCGTTCGTGGATCTAAGAGTTCACCCCTCCACTTT. It specifies CAVRGSKSSPLHF.

This clone was found a few times. One junction end disagrees with the germline gene, perhaps due to a read error. The chain is built from TRBV28 and TRBJ2-2, with D perhaps matching TRBD1 (6 bases). There are 16 residues in the CDR3. Germline V gives CDR1 MDHEN, CDR2 SYDVKM. The DNA for the CDR3 is TGTGCCAGCAGTAAACAGGGTTTTGCAAACACCGGGGAGCTGTTTTTC. Amino acids: CASSKQGFANTGELFF.

V usage is TRBV20-1 and J usage is TRBJ2-7; TRBD2 agrees at 7 bases. This CDR3 spans 14 amino acids. Losses at the gene ends were 7 bases for V and 0 bases for J; bases not matched to a gene: 9. The germline V gene encodes CDR1 DFQATT and CDR2 SNEGSKA (reference sequence). CDR3 nucleotides: TGCAGTGTTAGCGGGCGACTCCTCTCCTACGAGCAGTACTTC. Translated: CSVSGRLLSYEQYF.

The table lists this clone with a few counts. The chain recombines TRBV20-1 with TRBJ1-1; possibly TRBD1 for D (6 bases). Germline V lookup: CDR1 DFQATT, CDR2 SNEGSKA (reference sequence). The germline V and J ends were trimmed by 4 bases and 6 bases, with 33 bases remaining between them. The length of the CDR3 is 19 residues. The CDR3 loop is CSAIAQCGGKRLEGAEAFF. The CDR3, as DNA: TGCAGTGCTATAGCTCAATGTGGAGGGAAAAGGCTTGAGGGGGCTGAAGCTTTCTTT.

This clone was counted at least ten times. This sequence may be a read error, since a much larger clone differs from it by one base. The rearrangement links TRBV6-1 to TRBJ2-1, with D possibly being TRBD1 (6 bases). Looked up from germline, CDR1 is MNHNS and CDR2 is SASEGT. The CDR3 length is 15 residues. CDR3 bases: TGTGCCAGCAGTCAGGGGAGCAGCAGTTACAATGAGCAGTCCTTC. This sequence encodes CASSQGSSSYNEQSF.

Relative to its sample, this clone is medium-sized. CDR3 residues: CASSLGQGSYEQYF. The CDR3 region has the DNA TGTGCCAGCAGTTTGGGACAGGGCTCCTACGAGCAGTACTTC. J is TRBJ2-7 and V is TRBV6-1; 9 bases line up with TRBD1. V was pared by 5 bases and J by 0 bases, with 2 bases of the junction left unmatched. CDR1 and CDR2 from the germline V gene are MNHNS and SASEGT. This CDR3 region has 14 residues.

This clone appeared a few times. This chain links TRBV7-8 with TRBJ2-7; 8 positions match TRBD2. The germline V gene encodes CDR1 SGHVS and CDR2 FQNEAQ. The trim removed 3 bases at V and 6 bases at J, leaving 1 base unmatched. The CDR3 totals 12 residues. The CDR3 region has the DNA TGTGCCAGCAGCTTCAGCGGGAGCGAGCAGTACTTC. Encoded protein: CASSFSGSEQYF.

This clone was seen many times. This chain uses TRBV5-1 with TRBJ2-5; 10 bases match TRBD2. In germline, CDR1 is SGHRS, CDR2 YFSETQ. The CDR3 extends over 16 amino acids. After removal of 0 bases from V and 1 base from J, the junction contained 3 bases not matched to a gene. The CDR3 is CASSLVGTSVQETQYF. CDR3 DNA sequence: TGCGCCAGCAGCTTGGTTGGGACTAGCGTCCAAGAGACCCAGTACTTC.

This clone was detected many times. The CDR3 DNA is TGTGCCAGCAGCCTGGGACTCTACTACGAGCAGTACTTC. Translated: CASSLGLYYEQYF. The chain carries TRBV11-2 and TRBJ2-7; D perhaps matches TRBD2 (6 bases). CDR3 size: 13 residues. Germline loops: CDR1 SGHAT, CDR2 FQNNGV. V was pared by 5 bases and J by 3 bases, with 11 bases between.

This clone was picked up many times. The chain couples TRBV20-1 to TRBJ1-5; 8 bases align to TRBD1. Trimming took 6 bases from V and 7 from J; bases not matched to a gene: 8. CDR1 and CDR2 from the germline V gene are DFQATT and SNEGSKA (reference sequence). The CDR3 loop spans 13 amino acids. The DNA of the CDR3 is TGCAGTGCAGGACAGGGCGTAGGCCAGCCCCAGCATTTT. The encoded protein is CSAGQGVGQPQHF.

This clone has a count of ten or more. The chain recombines TRBV6-6 with TRBJ1-2; a weak D match, TRBD1 (5 bases). Germline V gene sequence: CDR1 MNHNY, CDR2 SVGAGI (reference sequence). V was shortened by 0 bases and J by 5 bases, with 13 bases between the two germline ends. The CDR3 is 15 amino acids. The CDR3, as DNA: TGTGCCAGCAGTTACTCTGGGCAGGGAGTATATGGCTACACCTTC. Its translation: CASSYSGQGVYGYTF.

By its share, this clone is medium-sized. The chain couples TRBV6-1 to TRBJ2-3; D may match TRBD1 or TRBD2 (6 bases each). CDR1 is MNHNS and CDR2 is SASEGT in the germline V gene. V was trimmed by 6 bases and J by 3 bases, leaving 10 bases between them. The CDR3 covers 13 residues. Here the CDR3 reads CASSLGGTDTQYF. In nucleotides, the CDR3 is TGTGCCAGCAGCTTAGGGGGGACAGATACGCAGTATTTT.